This T cell receptor beta chain stems from a study of regulatory T cells in long-lasting Graves disease. Regarding the study as a whole: TRBV28 was favored in persistent disease, as were TRBJ1-2 and TRBJ2-5.

For TCR beta, libraries came from iRepertoire HTBI primers and Arm-PCR of CDR3 regions. From the multiplex PCR reads, TCRdb called clonotypes with MiXCR, one entry per CDR3 protein. Among about 560,000 distinct CDR3 sequences listed, 15% to 20% were seen once. Indicated time point: newly diagnosed GD, antithyroid drugs for less than 3 months. Extracted PBMC RNA gave rise to the TCR library. Graves' disease diagnoses used American Thyroid Association guidelines. In the case of this clonotype: What it recognizes is unknown.

The germline V gene has CDR1 MNHEY and CDR2 SVGEGT. The V and J ends lost 6 bases and 3 bases respectively, with 17 bases between them. The CDR3 has 16 residues. The data also belong to a second study, concerning T cells in Graves' hyperthyroidism and ophthalmopathy. This second study says: The TCR CDR3 was amplified in a first-round RT-PCR using the HTBI primer set. Classification by a 13 V-J model distinguished ophthalmopathy from stable hyperthyroidism.

The sequencing here drew on peripheral blood mononuclear cells (PBMCs), taken at new diagnosis, from a patient treated with antithyroid drugs. The chain recombines TRBV6-2 or TRBV6-3 with TRBJ1-4; TRBD1 might be the D (6 bases). The clonotype comes from a man aged 18 to 35 with Graves disease. The CDR3 sequence is CASRGRGLTANEKLFF. CDR3 bases: TGTGCCAGCAGAGGCAGGGGTTTGACGGCTAATGAAAAACTGTTTTTT.